The clone carrying this T cell receptor beta chain was seen once. This sample is part of a study of T cell changes during pregnancy in multiple sclerosis. Libraries were prepared by immunoSEQ multiplex PCR; TCRdb keeps only in-frame clonotypes and omits some of them. The sample has roughly 120,000 clones, approximately 90% seen once. The CDR3 is made up of 19 amino acids. Germline values: CDR1 SQVTM, CDR2 ANQGSEA. V gave up 6 bases and J gave up 1 base; unmatched junction bases: 15. The sample consisted of peripheral blood, taken in the third trimester of pregnancy. This TCR came from a female donor with multiple sclerosis, enrolled in a pregnancy study. The rearrangement uses TRBV29-1 and TRBJ2-2; 12 positions agree with TRBD1. The CDR3 DNA reads TGCAGCGTGAAACGCAGGGACAGGGGGCAACGAAGGAACACCGGGGAGCTGTTTTTT. This codes for CSVKRRDRGQRRNTGELFF.